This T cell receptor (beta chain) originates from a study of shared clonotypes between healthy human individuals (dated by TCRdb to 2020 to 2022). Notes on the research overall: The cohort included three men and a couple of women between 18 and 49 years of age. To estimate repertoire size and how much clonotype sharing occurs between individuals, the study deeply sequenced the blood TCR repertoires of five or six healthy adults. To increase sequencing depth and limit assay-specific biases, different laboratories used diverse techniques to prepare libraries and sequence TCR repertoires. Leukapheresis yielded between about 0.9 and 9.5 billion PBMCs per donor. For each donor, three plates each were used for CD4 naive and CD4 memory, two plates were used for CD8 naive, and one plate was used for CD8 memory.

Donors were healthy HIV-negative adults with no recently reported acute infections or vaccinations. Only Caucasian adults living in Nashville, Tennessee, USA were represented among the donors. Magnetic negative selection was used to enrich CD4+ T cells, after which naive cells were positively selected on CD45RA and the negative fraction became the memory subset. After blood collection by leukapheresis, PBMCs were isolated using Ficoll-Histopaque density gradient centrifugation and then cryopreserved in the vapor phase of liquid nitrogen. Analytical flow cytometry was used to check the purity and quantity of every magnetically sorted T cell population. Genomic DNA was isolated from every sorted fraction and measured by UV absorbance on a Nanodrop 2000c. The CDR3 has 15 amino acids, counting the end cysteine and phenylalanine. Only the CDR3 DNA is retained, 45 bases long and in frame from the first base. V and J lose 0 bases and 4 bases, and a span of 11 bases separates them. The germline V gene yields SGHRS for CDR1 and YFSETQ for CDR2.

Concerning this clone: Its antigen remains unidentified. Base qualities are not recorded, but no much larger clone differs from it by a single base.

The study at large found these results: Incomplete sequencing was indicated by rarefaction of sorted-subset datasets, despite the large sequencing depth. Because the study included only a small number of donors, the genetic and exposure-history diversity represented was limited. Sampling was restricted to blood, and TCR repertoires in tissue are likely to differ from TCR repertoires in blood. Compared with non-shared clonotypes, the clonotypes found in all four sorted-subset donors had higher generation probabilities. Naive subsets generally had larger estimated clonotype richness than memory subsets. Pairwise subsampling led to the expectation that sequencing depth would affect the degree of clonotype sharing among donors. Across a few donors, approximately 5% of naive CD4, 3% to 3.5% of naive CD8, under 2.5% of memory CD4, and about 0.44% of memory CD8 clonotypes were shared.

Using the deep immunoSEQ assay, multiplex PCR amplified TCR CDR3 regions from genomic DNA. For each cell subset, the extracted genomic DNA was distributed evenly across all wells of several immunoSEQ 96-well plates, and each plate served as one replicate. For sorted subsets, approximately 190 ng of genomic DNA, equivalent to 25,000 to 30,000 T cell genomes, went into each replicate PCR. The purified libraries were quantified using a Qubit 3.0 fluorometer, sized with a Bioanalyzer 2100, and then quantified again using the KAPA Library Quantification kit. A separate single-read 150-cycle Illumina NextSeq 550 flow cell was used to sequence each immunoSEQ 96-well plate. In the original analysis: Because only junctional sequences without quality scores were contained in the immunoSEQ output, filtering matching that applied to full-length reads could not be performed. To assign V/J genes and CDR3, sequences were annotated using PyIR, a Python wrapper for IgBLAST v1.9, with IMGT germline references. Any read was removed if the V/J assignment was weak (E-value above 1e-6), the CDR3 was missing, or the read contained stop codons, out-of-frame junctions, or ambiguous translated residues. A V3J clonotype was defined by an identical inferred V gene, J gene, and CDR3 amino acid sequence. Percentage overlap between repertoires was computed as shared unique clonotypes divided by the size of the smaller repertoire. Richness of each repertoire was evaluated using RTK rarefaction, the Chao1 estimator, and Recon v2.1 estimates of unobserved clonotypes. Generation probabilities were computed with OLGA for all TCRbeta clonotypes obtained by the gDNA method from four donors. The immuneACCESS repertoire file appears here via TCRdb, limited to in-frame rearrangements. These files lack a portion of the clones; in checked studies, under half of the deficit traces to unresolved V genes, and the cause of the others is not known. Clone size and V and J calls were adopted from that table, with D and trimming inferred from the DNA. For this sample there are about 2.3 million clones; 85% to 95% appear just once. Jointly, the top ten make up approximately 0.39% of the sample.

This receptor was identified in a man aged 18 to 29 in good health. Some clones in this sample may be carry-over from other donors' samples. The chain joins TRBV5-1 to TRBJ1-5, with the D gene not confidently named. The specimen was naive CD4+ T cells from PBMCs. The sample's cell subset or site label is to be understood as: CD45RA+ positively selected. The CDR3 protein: CASSLGLGGNQPQHF. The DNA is TGCGCCAGCAGCTTGGGGCTCGGAGGAAATCAGCCCCAGCATTTT.